This T cell receptor (beta chain) appears in the sequencing data of a study of human T cells and chemical hapten exposure. In this sample, this clonotype turned up many times. Trimming took off 3 bases at V and 5 bases at J, with 4 bases between the two ends. The germline gives CDR1 SEHNR, CDR2 FQNEAQ (reference sequence). CDR3 length: 12 amino acids. Via MiXCR, TCRdb re-called the RACE reads, giving one row per CDR3 protein. The data show tens of thousands of distinct CDR3 sequences, over 7.5% seen once. Specified time point: patch test 1, 2 weeks after DPC sensitization. Sample treatment: therapeutic diphenylcyclopropenone sensitization with weekly scalp DPC.

The TCR sequence derives from a woman between 40 and 50 years old with alopecia areata. Some clones in this sample may be carry-over from other donors' samples. The chain employs TRBV7-9 and TRBJ2-2; unclear D gene. The material was whole blood, obtained in connection with sensitization to the hapten diphenylcyclopropenone (DPC). The CDR3 loop is CASSFGTGELFF. CDR3 bases: TGTGCCAGCAGCTTTGGAACCGGGGAGCTGTTTTTT.